The clone carrying this TCR beta chain showed up just a few times. The antigen remains unidentified. Sequencing was preceded by expansion of antigen-specific CD4+ T cells with viral peptide pools in the ViraFEST assay. Researchers isolated CD4+ T cells once roughly ten days of culture had elapsed. These data originate in a study of vaccination effects on CD4 cells after COVID-19. Measured with immunoSEQ multiplex PCR; TCRdb has only the in-frame clones, and not every one. The sample has about 54,000 clones, roughly 80% seen once; the top ten hold 2.4%. With V trimmed by 5 bases and J by 0 bases, 5 bases remained unmatched. Per germline, CDR1 KGHDR and CDR2 SFDVKD. The CDR3 runs 16 residues.

The sequenced sample was CD4+ T cells from PBMCs cultured with HCoV-229E spike peptides, obtained before COVID-19 vaccination. V is TRBV24-1 and J is TRBJ2-2; TRBD2 matches 7 bases. The sequence was obtained from a human donor who received a COVID-19 vaccine. In nucleotides, the CDR3 is TGTGCCACCAGTGGGGGGAGGGCGCCGAACACCGGGGAGCTGTTTTTT. This encodes CATSGGRAPNTGELFF.